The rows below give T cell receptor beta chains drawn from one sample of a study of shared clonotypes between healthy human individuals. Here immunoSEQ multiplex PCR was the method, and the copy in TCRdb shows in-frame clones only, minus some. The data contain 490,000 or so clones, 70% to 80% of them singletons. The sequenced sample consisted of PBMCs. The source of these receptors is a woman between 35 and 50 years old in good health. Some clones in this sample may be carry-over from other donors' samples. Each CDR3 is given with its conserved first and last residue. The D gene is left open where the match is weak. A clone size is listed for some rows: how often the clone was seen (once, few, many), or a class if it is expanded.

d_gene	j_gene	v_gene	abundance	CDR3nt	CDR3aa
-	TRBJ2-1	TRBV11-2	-	TGTGCCAGTGCAGGGGCCCCCTACAATGAGCAGTTCTTC	CASAGAPYNEQFF
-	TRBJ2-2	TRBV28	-	TGTGCCAGCAGTTTATTGGAGTTTAACACCGGGGAGCTGTTTTTT	CASSLLEFNTGELFF
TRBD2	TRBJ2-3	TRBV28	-	TGTGCCAGCAGTTTCGAATACCCGGGGGGAGATACGCAGTATTTT	CASSFEYPGGDTQYF
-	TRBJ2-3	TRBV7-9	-	TGTGCCAGCAGCCCGGCAGGGGATACGCAGTATTTT	CASSPAGDTQYF
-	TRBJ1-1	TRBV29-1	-	TGCAGCGTTGTTGGGGGGCAAGTGGGAACTGAAGCTTTCTTT	CSVVGGQVGTEAFF
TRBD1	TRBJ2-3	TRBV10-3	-	TGTGCCATCAGTCGGGACAGGGGAGGATCAGATACGCAGTATTTT	CAISRDRGGSDTQYF
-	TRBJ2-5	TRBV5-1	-	TGCGCCAGCAGCCCGGACAGCAGTGTCCGGGAGACCCAGTACTTC	CASSPDSSVRETQYF
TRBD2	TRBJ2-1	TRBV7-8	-	TGTGCCAGCAGCCCTGGGAGGGTAGGGGTCACTCTTAACAATGAGCAGTTCTTC	CASSPGRVGVTLNNEQFF
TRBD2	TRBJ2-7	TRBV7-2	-	TGTGCCAGCAGGAAACTAGCGGGCTACGAGCAGTACTTC	CASRKLAGYEQYF
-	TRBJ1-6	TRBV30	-	TGTGCCTGGATGAAGGGGAGGCAATCACCCCTCCACTTT	CAWMKGRQSPLHF
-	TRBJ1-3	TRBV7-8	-	TGTGCCAGCACCGGGAACTCTGGAAACACCATATATTTT	CASTGNSGNTIYF
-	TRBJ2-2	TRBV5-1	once	TGCGCCAGCAGCCCACACCGGGACACGAACACCGGGGAGCTGTTTTTT	CASSPHRDTNTGELFF
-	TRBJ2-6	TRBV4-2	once	TGTGCCAGCAGCTCCCGAAGCCACATCTCTGGGGCCAACGTCCTGACTTTC	CASSSRSHISGANVLTF
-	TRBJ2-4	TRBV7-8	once	TGTGCCAGCAGCCCGGTTACCGAAGCCAAAAACATTCAGTACTTC	CASSPVTEAKNIQYF
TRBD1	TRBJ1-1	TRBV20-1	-	TGCAGTGCGTGGACAGGGGGGGTTTGGGTCTTT	CSAWTGGVWVF
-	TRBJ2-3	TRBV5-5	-	TGTGCCAGCAGCGCGGGACAATCCACAGATACGCAGTATTTT	CASSAGQSTDTQYF
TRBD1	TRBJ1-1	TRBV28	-	TGTGCCAGCAGTCGCCGGGACAGGGAGGGAGCTTTCTTT	CASSRRDREGAFF
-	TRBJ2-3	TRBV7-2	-	TGTGCCAGCAGCTTATTCAGTTCCGGGAAGGTGGATACGCAGTATTTT	CASSLFSSGKVDTQYF
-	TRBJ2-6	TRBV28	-	TGTGCCAGCAGCTACAACTCTGGGGCCAACGTCCTGACTTTC	CASSYNSGANVLTF
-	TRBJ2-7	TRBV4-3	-	TGCGCCAGCAGCCGCCGCGGGACGGCGTCTTCCGAGCAGTACTTC	CASSRRGTASSEQYF
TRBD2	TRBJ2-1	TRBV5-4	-	TGTGCCAGCAGCTTGTGGGCGGGGGATGAGCAGTTCTTC	CASSLWAGDEQFF
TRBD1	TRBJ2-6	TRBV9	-	TGTGCCAGCGGGACAGGGGGCTCTGGGGCCAACGTCCTGACTTTC	CASGTGGSGANVLTF
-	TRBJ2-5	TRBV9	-	TGTGCCAGCAGCGTAACTTCTGCCCTACAAGAGACCCAGTACTTC	CASSVTSALQETQYF
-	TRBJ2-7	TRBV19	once	TGTGCCAGTAGTATGGTGTCGGGGCACGAGCAGTACTTC	CASSMVSGHEQYF
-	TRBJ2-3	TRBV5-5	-	TGTGCCAGCTCCCCCGTAGGGGGGCGCGATACGCAGTATTTT	CASSPVGGRDTQYF
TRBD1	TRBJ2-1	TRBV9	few	TGTGCCAGCAGCATCACAGGGGACCTTAACAATGAGCAGTTCTTC	CASSITGDLNNEQFF
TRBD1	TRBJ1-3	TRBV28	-	TGTGCCAGCCTTACCGGGACAGGGGGGCTACGAAACACCATATATTTT	CASLTGTGGLRNTIYF
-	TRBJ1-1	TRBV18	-	TGTGCCAGCTCCCCCTCAGGGGTCACTGAAGCTTTCTTT	CASSPSGVTEAFF
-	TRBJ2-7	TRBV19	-	TGTGCCAGTAGTAAAGAACACCTTACCTACGAGCAGTACTTC	CASSKEHLTYEQYF
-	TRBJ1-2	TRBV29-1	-	TGCAGCGTTGACACAGACTATGGCTACACCTTC	CSVDTDYGYTF
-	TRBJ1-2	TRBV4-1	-	TGCGCCAGCAGCCAAGATACGAGGGGCTACACCTTC	CASSQDTRGYTF
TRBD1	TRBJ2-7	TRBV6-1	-	TGTGCCAGCAGTGAACGGACAGGGGGCAATTTCTACGAGCAGTACTTC	CASSERTGGNFYEQYF
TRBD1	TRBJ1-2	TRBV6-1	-	TGTGCCAGCAGAACCGGGACAGGGACTGTCTATGGCTACACCTTC	CASRTGTGTVYGYTF
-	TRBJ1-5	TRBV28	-	TGTGCCAGCAGTTTAATGGGGGCTCAGCCCCAGCATTTT	CASSLMGAQPQHF
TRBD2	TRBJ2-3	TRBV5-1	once	TGCGCCAGCAGCTTCGGACTAGCGGGAGGGCCGGGCACAGATACGCAGTATTTT	CASSFGLAGGPGTDTQYF
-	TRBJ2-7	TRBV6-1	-	TGTGCCAGCACCGGGGGAGTGGAGAATGCCTACGAGCAGTACTTC	CASTGGVENAYEQYF
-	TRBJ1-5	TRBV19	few	TGTGCCACCCAAAATAGCAATCAGCCCCAGCATTTT	CATQNSNQPQHF